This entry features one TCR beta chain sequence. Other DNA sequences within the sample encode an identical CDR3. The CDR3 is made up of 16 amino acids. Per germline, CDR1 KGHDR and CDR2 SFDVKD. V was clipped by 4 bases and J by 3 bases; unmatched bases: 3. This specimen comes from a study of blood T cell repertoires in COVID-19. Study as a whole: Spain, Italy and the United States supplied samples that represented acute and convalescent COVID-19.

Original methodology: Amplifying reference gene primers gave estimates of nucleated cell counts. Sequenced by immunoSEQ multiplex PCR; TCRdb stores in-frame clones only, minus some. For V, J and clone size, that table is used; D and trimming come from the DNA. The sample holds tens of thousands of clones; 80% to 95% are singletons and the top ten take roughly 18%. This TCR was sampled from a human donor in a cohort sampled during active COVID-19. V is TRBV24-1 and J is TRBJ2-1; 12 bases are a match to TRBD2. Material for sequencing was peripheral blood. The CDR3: CATSDPSGGDYNEQFF. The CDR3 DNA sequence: TGTGCCACCAGTGACCCTAGCGGGGGGGACTACAATGAGCAGTTCTTC.